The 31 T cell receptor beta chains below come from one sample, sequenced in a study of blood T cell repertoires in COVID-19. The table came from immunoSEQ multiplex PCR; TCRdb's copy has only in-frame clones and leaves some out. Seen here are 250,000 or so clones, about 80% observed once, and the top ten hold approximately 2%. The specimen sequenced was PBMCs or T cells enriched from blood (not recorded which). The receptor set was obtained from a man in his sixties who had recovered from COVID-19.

The CDR3 sequence: CASSPDRGHGGEKLFF. The CDR3 DNA reads TGTGCCAGCAGTCCAGACAGGGGACACGGGGGTGAAAAACTGTTTTTT. The chain uses TRBV2 and TRBJ1-4; TRBD1 agrees at 8 bases. The CDR3 extends over 16 amino acids. The J segment lost 7 bases and the V segment lost 5 bases, leaving 12 bases of the junction unmatched. Germline V gene sequence: CDR1 SNHLY, CDR2 FYNNEI. The full variable domain, completed using reference TRBV2 and TRBJ1-4, is EPEVTQTPSHQVTQMGQEVILRCVPISNHLYFYWYRQILGQKVEFLVSFYNNEISEKSEIFDDQFSVERPDGSNFTLKIRSTKLEDSAMYFCASSPDRGHGGEKLFFGSGTQLSVL.

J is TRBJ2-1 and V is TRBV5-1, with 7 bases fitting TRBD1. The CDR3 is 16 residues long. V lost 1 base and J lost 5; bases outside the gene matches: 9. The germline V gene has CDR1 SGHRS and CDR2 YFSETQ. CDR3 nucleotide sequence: TGCGCCAGCAGCTTGTCCCACCAGGGGGTCGACAATGAGCAGTTCTTC. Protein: CASSLSHQGVDNEQFF.

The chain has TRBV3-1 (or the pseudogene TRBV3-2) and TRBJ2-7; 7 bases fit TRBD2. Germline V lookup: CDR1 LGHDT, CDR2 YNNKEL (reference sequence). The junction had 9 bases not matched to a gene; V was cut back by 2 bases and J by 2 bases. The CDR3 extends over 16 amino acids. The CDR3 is CASSQTLGGGPYEQYF. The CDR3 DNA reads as TGTGCCAGCAGCCAAACTCTTGGGGGGGGACCCTACGAGCAGTACTTC.

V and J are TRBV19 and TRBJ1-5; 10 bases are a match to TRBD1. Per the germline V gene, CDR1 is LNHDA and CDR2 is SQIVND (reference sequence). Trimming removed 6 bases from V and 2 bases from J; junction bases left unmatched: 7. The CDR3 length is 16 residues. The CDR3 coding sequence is TGTGCCAGTAGGGTCTCCGGACAGGGGGGCAATCAGCCCCAGCATTTT. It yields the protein CASRVSGQGGNQPQHF.

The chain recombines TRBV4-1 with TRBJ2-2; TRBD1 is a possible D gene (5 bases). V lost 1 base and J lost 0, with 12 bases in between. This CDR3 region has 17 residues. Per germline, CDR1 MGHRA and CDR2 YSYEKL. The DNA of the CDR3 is TGCGCCAGCAGCCAAGTTACAGGCGACGCGAACACCGGGGAGCTGTTTTTT. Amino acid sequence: CASSQVTGDANTGELFF.

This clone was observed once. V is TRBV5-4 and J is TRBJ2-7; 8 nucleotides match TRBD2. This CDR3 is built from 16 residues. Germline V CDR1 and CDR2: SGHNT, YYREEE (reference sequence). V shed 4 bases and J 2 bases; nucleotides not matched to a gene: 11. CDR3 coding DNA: TGTGCCAGCAGCACGGGCTTGACTAGCGCCACCTACGAGCAGTACTTC. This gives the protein CASSTGLTSATYEQYF.

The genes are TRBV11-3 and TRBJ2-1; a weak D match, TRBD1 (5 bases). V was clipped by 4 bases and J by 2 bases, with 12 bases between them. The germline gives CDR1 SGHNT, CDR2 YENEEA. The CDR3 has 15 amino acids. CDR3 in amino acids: CASSSWQGPYNEQFF. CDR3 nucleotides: TGTGCCAGCAGCTCGTGGCAGGGTCCCTACAATGAGCAGTTCTTC.

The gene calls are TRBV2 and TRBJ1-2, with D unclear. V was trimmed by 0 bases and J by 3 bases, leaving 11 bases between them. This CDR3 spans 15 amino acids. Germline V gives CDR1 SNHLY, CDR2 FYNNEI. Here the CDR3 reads CASSEALGGYYGYTF. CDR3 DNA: TGTGCCAGCAGTGAAGCGCTTGGAGGGTACTATGGCTACACCTTC.

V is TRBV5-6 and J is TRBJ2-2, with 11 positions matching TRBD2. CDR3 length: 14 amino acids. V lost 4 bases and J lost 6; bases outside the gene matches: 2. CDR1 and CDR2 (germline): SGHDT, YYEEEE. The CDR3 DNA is TGTGCCAGCAGCCTGGGACTAGCGGCCGGGGAGCTGTTTTTT. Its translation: CASSLGLAAGELFF. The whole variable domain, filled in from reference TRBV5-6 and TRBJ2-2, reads DAGVTQSPTHLIKTRGQQVTLRCSPKSGHDTVSWYQQALGQGPQFIFQYYEEEERQRGNFPDRFSGHQFPNYSSELNVNALLLGDSALYLCASSLGLAAGELFFGEGSRLTVL.

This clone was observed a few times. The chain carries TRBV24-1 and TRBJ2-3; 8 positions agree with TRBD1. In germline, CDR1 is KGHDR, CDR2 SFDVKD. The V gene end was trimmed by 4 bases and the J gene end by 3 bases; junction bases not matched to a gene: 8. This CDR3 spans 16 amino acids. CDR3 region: CATSEPGQGGTDTQYF. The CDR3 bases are TGTGCCACCAGTGAACCCGGACAGGGTGGAACAGATACGCAGTATTTT.

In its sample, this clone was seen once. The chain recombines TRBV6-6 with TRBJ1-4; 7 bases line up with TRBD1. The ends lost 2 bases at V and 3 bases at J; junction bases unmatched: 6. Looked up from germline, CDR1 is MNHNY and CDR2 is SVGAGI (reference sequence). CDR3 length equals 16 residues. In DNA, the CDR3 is TGTGCCAGCAGTTACAATAAGGGACAGTCTAATGAAAAACTGTTTTTT. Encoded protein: CASSYNKGQSNEKLFF.

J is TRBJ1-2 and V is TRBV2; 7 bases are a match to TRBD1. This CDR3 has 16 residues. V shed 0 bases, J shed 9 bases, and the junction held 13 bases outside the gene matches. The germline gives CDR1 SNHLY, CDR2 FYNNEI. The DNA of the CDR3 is TGTGCCAGCAGTGAAGCGCCGGGACAGCGTCCCCTTCGCTACACCTTC. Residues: CASSEAPGQRPLRYTF. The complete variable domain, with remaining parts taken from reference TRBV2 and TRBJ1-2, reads EPEVTQTPSHQVTQMGQEVILRCVPISNHLYFYWYRQILGQKVEFLVSFYNNEISEKSEIFDDQFSVERPDGSNFTLKIRSTKLEDSAMYFCASSEAPGQRPLRYTFGSGTRLTVV.

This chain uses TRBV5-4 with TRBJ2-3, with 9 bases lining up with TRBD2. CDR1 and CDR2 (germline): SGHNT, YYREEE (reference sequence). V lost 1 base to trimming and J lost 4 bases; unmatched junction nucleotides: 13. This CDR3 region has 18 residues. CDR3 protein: CASSLRWAGGLTADTQYF. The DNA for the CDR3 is TGTGCCAGCAGCTTGCGATGGGCGGGGGGGCTGACGGCAGATACGCAGTATTTT.

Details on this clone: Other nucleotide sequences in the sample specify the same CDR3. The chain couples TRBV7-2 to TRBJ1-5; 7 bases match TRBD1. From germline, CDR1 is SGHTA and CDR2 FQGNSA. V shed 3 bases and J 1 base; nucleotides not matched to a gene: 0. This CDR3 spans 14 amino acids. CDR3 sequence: CASSLTGSNQPQHF. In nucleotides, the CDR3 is TGTGCCAGCAGCTTGACAGGGAGCAATCAGCCCCAGCATTTT. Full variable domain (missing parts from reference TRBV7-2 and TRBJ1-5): GAGVSQSPSNKVTEKGKDVELRCDPISGHTALYWYRQSLGQGLEFLIYFQGNSAPDKSGLPSDRFSAERTGGSVSTLTIQRTQQEDSAVYLCASSLTGSNQPQHFGDGTRLSIL.

The CDR3 DNA reads as TGTGCCAGCAGCTTCGCCAGGGGCACCTACGAGCAGTACTTC. It is translated as CASSFARGTYEQYF. The chain couples TRBV7-2 to TRBJ2-7; weak D call: TRBD1 (6 bases). This CDR3 has 14 amino acids. The V end was cut by 3 bases, the J end by 2 bases, with 11 bases between. Germline values: CDR1 SGHTA, CDR2 FQGNSA.

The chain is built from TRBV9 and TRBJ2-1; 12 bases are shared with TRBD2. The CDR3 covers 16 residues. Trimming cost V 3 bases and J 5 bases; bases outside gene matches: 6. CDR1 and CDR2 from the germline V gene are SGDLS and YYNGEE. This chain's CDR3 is CASSAAGLAGNNEQFF. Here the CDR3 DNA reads TGTGCCAGCAGCGCAGCCGGACTAGCGGGGAACAATGAGCAGTTCTTC. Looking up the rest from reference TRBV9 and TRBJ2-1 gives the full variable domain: DSGVTQTPKHLITATGQRVTLRCSPRSGDLSVYWYQQSLDQGLQFLIQYYNGEERAKGNILERFSAQQFPDLHSELNLSSLELGDSALYFCASSAAGLAGNNEQFFGPGTRLTVL.

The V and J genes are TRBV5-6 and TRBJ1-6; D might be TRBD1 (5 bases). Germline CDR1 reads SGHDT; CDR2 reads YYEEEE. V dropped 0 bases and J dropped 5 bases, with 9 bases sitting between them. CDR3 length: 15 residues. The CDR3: CASSLVSGNNSPLHF. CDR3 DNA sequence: TGTGCCAGCAGCTTGGTATCAGGGAATAATTCACCCCTCCACTTT.

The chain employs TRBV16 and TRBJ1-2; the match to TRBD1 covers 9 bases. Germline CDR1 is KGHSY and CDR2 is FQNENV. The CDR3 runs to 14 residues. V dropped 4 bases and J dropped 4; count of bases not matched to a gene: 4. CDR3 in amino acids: CASSRDRVGYGYTF. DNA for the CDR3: TGTGCCAGCAGCCGGGACAGGGTAGGCTATGGCTACACCTTC.

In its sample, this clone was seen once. The CDR3 is CASSLGPGQQNYGYTF. The CDR3 DNA reads as TGTGCCAGCAGCTTAGGGCCGGGACAGCAGAACTATGGCTACACCTTC. The chain uses TRBV11-2 and TRBJ1-2, with 7 bases identical to TRBD1. The CDR3 sequence is 16 residues long. Looked up from germline, CDR1 is SGHAT and CDR2 is FQNNGV. V lost 1 base, J lost 2 bases, and 7 bases stayed unmatched. The full variable domain, in which reference TRBV11-2 and TRBJ1-2 provide the parts outside the CDR3, is EAGVAQSPRYKIIEKRQSVAFWCNPISGHATLYWYQQILGQGPKLLIQFQNNGVVDDSQLPKDRFSAERLKGVDSTLKIQPAKLEDSAVYLCASSLGPGQQNYGYTFGSGTRLTVV.

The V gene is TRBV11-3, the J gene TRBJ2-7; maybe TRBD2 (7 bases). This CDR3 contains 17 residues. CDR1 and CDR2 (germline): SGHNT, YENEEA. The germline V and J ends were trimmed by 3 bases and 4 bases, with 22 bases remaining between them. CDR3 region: CASSLRERGGFLYEQYF. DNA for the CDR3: TGTGCCAGCAGCTTGAGGGAGAGGGGGGGCTTTTTGTACGAGCAGTACTTC.

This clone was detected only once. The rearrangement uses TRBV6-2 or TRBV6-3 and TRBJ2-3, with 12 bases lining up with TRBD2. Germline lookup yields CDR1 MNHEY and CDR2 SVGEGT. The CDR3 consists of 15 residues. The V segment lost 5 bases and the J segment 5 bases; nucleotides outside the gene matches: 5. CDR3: CASSKTSGGGDTQYF. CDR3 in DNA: TGTGCCAGCAGTAAGACTAGCGGGGGCGGAGATACGCAGTATTTT.

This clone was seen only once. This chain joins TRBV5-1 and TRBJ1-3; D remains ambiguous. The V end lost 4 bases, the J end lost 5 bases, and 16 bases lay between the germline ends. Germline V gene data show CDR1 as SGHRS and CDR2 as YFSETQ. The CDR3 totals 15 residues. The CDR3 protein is CASSPGGGNRNTIYF. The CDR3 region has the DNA TGCGCCAGCAGCCCAGGAGGAGGAAATAGAAACACCATATATTTT.

The DNA for the CDR3 is TGTGCCAGCAGCCAAGAAGACAGGGGTGGCACTGAAGCTTTCTTT. Translating gives CASSQEDRGGTEAFF. The V and J genes are TRBV3-1 (or the pseudogene TRBV3-2) and TRBJ1-1; 8 bases agree with TRBD1. After removal of 0 bases from V and 4 bases from J, the junction contained 4 bases not matched to a gene. Germline V CDR1 and CDR2: LGHDT, YNNKEL (reference sequence). CDR3 length equals 15 residues.

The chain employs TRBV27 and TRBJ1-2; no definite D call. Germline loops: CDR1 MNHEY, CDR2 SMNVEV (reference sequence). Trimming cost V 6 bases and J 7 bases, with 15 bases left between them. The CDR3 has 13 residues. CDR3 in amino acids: CASSITPSSGYTF. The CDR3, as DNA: TGTGCCAGCAGCATAACCCCGTCCAGTGGCTACACCTTC.

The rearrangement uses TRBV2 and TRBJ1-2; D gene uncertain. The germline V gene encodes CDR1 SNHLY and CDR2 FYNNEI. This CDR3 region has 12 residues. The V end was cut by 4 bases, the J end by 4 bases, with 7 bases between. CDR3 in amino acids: CASSGEGYGYTF. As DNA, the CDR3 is TGTGCCAGCAGTGGAGAGGGCTATGGCTACACCTTC. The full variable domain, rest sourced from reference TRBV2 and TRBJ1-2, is EPEVTQTPSHQVTQMGQEVILRCVPISNHLYFYWYRQILGQKVEFLVSFYNNEISEKSEIFDDQFSVERPDGSNFTLKIRSTKLEDSAMYFCASSGEGYGYTFGSGTRLTVV.

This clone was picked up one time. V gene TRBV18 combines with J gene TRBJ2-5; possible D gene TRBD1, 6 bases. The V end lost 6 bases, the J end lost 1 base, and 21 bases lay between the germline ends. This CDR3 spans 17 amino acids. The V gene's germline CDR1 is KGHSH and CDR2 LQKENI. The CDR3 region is CASSSGTPSRSQETQYF. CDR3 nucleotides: TGTGCCAGCTCGTCGGGGACACCATCCCGGTCCCAAGAGACCCAGTACTTC.

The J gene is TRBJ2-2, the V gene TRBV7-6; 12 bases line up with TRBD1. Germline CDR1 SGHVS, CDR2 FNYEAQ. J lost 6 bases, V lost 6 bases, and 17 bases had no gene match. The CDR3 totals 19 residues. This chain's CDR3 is CASSLRPLAGQGAPGELFF. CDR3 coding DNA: TGTGCCAGCAGTCTAAGACCTCTCGCGGGACAGGGGGCGCCCGGGGAGCTGTTTTTT.

This CDR3 reads CASSLQYSGGAGEQFF. CDR3 DNA sequence: TGCGCCAGCAGCTTGCAGTATAGCGGGGGGGCCGGTGAGCAGTTCTTC. The rearrangement links TRBV5-1 to TRBJ2-1, with 11 bases lining up with TRBD2. CDR1 and CDR2 from the germline V gene are SGHRS and YFSETQ. The V gene end was trimmed by 1 base and the J gene end by 9 bases; junction bases not matched to a gene: 9. This CDR3 has 16 residues.

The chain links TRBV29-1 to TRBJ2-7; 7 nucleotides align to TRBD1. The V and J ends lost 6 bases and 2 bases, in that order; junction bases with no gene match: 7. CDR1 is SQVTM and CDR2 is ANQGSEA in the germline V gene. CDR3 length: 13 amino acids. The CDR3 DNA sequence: TGCAGCGTGACCTACGGGACAGCCTACGAGCAGTACTTC. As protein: CSVTYGTAYEQYF.

Here the CDR3 reads CASSLRTGSDEQYF. DNA for the CDR3: TGTGCCAGCAGCTTAAGGACAGGGAGCGACGAGCAGTACTTC. V and J are TRBV7-9 and TRBJ2-7; 8 positions agree with TRBD1. This CDR3 spans 14 amino acids. The germline V gene encodes CDR1 SEHNR and CDR2 FQNEAQ (reference sequence). Trimming removed 2 bases from V and 5 bases from J; junction bases left unmatched: 5. Complete variable domain (other parts from reference TRBV7-9 and TRBJ2-7): DTGVSQNPRHKITKRGQNVTFRCDPISEHNRLYWYRQTLGQGPEFLTYFQNEAQLEKSRLLSDRFSAERPKGSFSTLEIQRTEQGDSAMYLCASSLRTGSDEQYFGPGTRLTVT.

The DNA of the CDR3 is TGTGCCACCAGTGATTTTAACAGGGGCCATGAGCAGTTCTTC. It codes for CATSDFNRGHEQFF. This chain connects TRBV24-1 to TRBJ2-1, with 7 bases fitting TRBD1. The trim removed 1 base at V and 8 bases at J, leaving 4 bases unmatched. Germline V lookup: CDR1 KGHDR, CDR2 SFDVKD. This CDR3 is built from 14 residues.